This T cell receptor beta chain was identified during a study of shared clonotypes between healthy human individuals. Overall study: Each donor's CD8 memory used one plate, CD8 naive two, each CD4 subset three.

A note on this clone: The antigen remains undetermined.

The sorted-subset replicate PCRs were given approximately 190 ng DNA, which is tens of thousands of T cell genomes. The repertoire was sequenced with immunoSEQ multiplex PCR; TCRdb's copy has only in-frame clones and lacks some. The table lists 2,100,000 or so clones, more than 90% of them singletons, with roughly 0.13% in the top ten. Germline assignment: CDR1 SGHTA and CDR2 FQGNSA. The V end was cut by 8 bases, the J end by 3 bases, with 10 bases between. The CDR3 extends over 13 amino acids. The study, taken as a whole, reports: It was the non-shared clonotypes that had lower generation probabilities than clonotypes shared by all four donors.

Each of the donors was a healthy adult who was HIV-negative and had not had a recent acute infection or vaccination. The clonotype was recovered from a man between 18 and 35 years old in good health. The chain recombines TRBV7-2 with TRBJ2-2; TRBD2 might be the D (6 bases). The sequenced material came from naive CD4+ T cells sorted from blood. Documented subset: CD45RA+ positively selected. CDR3 sequence reads: CASGLAYTGELFF. In nucleotides, the CDR3 is TGTGCCAGCGGCCTAGCGTACACCGGGGAGCTGTTTTTT.